This T cell receptor (beta chain) was recorded in a study of T cell responses to AZD1222 COVID-19 vaccine. Sequenced by immunoSEQ multiplex PCR; TCRdb stores in-frame clones only, minus some. The sample gives 95,000 to 150,000 clones, approximately 89% of which show up once; 4% to 5.5% is in the top ten. CDR1 MGHRA and CDR2 YSYEKL come from the germline V gene. The CDR3 has 14 amino acids. V shed 4 bases and J shed 4 bases, with 11 bases lying between them. The specimen was peripheral blood, collected on day 0 of AZD1222 vaccination. The chain uses TRBV4-1 and TRBJ1-5, with no clear D. This receptor was identified in an adult in good health. CDR3 sequence: CASSPYMGNQPQHF. CDR3 nucleotide sequence: TGCGCCAGCAGCCCCTATATGGGGAATCAGCCCCAGCATTTT.